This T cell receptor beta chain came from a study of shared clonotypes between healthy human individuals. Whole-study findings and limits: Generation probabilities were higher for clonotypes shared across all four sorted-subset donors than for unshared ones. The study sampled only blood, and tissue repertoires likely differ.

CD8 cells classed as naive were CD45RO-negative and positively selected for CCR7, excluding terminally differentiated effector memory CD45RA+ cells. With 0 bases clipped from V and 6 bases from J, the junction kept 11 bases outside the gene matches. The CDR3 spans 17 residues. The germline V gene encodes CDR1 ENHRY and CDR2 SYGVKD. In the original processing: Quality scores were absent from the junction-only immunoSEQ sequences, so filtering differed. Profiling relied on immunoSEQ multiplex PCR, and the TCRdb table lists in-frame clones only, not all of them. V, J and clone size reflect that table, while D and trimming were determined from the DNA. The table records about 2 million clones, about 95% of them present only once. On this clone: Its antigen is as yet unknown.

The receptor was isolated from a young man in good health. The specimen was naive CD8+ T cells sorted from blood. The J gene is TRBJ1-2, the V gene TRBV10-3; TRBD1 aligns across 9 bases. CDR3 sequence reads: CAISESGQGPWLNGYTF. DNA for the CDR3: TGTGCCATCAGTGAGTCCGGACAGGGGCCATGGCTTAATGGCTACACCTTC.